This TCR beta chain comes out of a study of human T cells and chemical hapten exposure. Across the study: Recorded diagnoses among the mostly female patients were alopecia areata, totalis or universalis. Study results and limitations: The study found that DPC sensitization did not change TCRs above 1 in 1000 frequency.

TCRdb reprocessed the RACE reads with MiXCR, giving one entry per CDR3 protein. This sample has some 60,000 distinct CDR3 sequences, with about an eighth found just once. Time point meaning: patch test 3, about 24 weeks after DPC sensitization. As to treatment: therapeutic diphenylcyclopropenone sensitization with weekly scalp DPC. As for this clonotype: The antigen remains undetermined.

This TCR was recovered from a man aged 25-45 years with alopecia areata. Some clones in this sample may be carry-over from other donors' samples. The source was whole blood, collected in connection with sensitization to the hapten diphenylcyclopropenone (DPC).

This CDR3 is CASSAGQGPSRTEAFF. Written as DNA, the CDR3 is TGTGCCAGCAGCGCAGGACAGGGGCCGTCGCGGACTGAAGCTTTCTTT. The chain carries TRBV7-9 and TRBJ1-1; 9 bases are shared with TRBD1. The CDR3 sequence is 16 residues long. In germline, CDR1 is SEHNR, CDR2 FQNEAQ (reference sequence). Trimming at V came to 5 bases and at J to 5 bases, leaving 12 bases not matched to a gene.